The TCR beta chain under discussion was sequenced for a study of cytomegalovirus exposure and HLA in healthy donors. Study-wide results and limits: The Asian-associated ancestry cluster reportedly had fewer N-insertions than the roughly 670-donor mean in a later analysis.

Primers: 60 Vbeta forward and 13 Jbeta reverse. Sequencing used immunoSEQ multiplex PCR; TCRdb keeps in-frame clones, though not all of them. This repertoire shows approximately 110,000 clones, less than 75% found once; its top ten account for about a tenth. Germline V gives CDR1 MNHEY, CDR2 SMNVEV (reference sequence). The V end lost 0 bases, the J end lost 4 bases, and 18 bases lay between the germline ends. The CDR3 has 17 amino acids. For this clone: What it binds is not known.

This TCR was sampled from a man between 35 and 55 years old in good health and CMV-seropositive. The gene calls are TRBV27 and TRBJ1-2; tentatively, D is TRBD1 (5 bases). Sequences were obtained from PBMCs. CDR3 coding DNA: TGTGCCAGCAGTTTATCGATCGGGGGAACAAGCGGCTATGGCTACACCTTC. This gives the protein CASSLSIGGTSGYGYTF.